This is a list of T cell receptor beta chains from one sample in a study of technical replicates of blood from a handful of donors. Clones were read by immunoSEQ multiplex PCR, and TCRdb kept only the in-frame ones, dropping some. The repertoire holds some 70,000 clones, around 90% seen once, with about 0.35% in the top ten. The sequenced sample was T cells isolated from PBMCs. The source is a human donor in good health. CDR3s include the opening cysteine and the closing phenylalanine or tryptophan. The order of the fields is D gene, clone size, V gene, J gene, CDR3 protein, CDR3 DNA. A D gene is named only where the DNA matches it firmly. Some rows have no size entry. The others give once, few or many, or a class for an expanded clone.

TRBD1	few	TRBV7-8	TRBJ1-1	CASSSNPGQLNLNTEAFF	TGTGCCAGCAGCTCTAACCCGGGACAGCTCAATTTGAACACTGAAGCTTTCTTT
-	-	TRBV11-3	TRBJ2-5	CASSLDEGARRETQYF	TGTGCCAGCAGCTTAGATGAGGGCGCGAGGCGAGAGACCCAGTACTTC
TRBD2	-	TRBV7-9	TRBJ2-2	CASSSSGRRNTGELFF	TGTGCCAGCAGTTCTAGCGGGAGAAGGAACACCGGGGAGCTGTTTTTT
-	-	TRBV6-5	TRBJ2-3	CASSYSGGGGTDTQYF	TGTGCCAGCAGTTACTCGGGAGGGGGAGGCACAGATACGCAGTATTTT
TRBD1	-	TRBV27	TRBJ2-1	CASSYGRGHNEQFF	TGTGCCAGCAGTTACGGCAGGGGGCACAATGAGCAGTTCTTC
-	-	TRBV7-9	TRBJ2-3	CASSDWAGLSRDTQYF	TGTGCCAGCAGCGATTGGGCGGGGCTCAGTCGAGATACGCAGTATTTT
-	-	TRBV28	TRBJ2-3	CASNHRGTDTQYF	TGTGCCAGCAATCACCGGGGCACAGATACGCAGTATTTT
-	-	TRBV29-1	TRBJ2-5	CSVVSEETQYF	TGCAGCGTTGTATCGGAAGAGACCCAGTACTTC
-	-	TRBV10-3	TRBJ1-2	CASGAPNYGYTF	TGTGCCTCAGGGGCTCCTAACTATGGCTACACCTTC
-	-	TRBV18	TRBJ1-5	CASSLDRGNQPQHF	TGTGCCAGCTCACTGGACAGAGGGAATCAGCCCCAGCATTTT
-	-	TRBV25-1	TRBJ1-4	CASSQFGGQGREKLFF	TGTGCCAGCAGTCAGTTTGGGGGCCAGGGAAGAGAAAAACTGTTTTTT
-	-	TRBV7-9	TRBJ2-7	CASSPPGSPSEQYF	TGTGCCAGCAGCCCCCCGGGTAGCCCAAGCGAGCAGTACTTC